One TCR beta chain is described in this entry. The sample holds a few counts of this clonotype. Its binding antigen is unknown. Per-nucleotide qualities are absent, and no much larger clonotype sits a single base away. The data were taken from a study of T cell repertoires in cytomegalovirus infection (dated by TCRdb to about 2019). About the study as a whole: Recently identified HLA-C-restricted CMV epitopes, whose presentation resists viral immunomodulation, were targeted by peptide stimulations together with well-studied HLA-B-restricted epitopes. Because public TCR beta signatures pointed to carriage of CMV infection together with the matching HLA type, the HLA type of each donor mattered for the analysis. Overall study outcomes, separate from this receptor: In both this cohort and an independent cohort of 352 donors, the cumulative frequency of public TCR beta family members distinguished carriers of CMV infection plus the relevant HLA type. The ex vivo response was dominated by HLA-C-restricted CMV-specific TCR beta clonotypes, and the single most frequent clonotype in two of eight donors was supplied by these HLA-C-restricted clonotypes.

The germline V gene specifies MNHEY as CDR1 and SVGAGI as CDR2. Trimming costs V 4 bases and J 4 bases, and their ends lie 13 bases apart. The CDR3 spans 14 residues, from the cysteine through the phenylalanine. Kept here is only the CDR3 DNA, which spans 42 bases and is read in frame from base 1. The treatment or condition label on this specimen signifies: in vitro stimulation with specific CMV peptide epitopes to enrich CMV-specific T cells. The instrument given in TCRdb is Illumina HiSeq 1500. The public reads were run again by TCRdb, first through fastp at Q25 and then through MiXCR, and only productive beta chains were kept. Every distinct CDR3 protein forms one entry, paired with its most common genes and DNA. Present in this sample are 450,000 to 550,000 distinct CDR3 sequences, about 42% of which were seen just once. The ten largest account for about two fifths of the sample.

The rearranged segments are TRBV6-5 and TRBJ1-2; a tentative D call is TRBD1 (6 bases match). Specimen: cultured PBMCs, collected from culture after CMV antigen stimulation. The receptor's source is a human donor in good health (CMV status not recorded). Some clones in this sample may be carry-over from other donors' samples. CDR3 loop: CASSSSTGTYGYTF. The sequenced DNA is TGTGCCAGCAGTTCCTCCACAGGGACCTATGGCTACACCTTC.